These 28 T cell receptor beta chains came from one sample sequenced in a study of T cell repertoires in cytomegalovirus infection. TCRdb redid the calling of the reads with MiXCR, one entry per CDR3 protein. The sample shows approximately 110,000 distinct CDR3 sequences, 30% to 40% of them seen only once. Their recognized antigens are unknown. Sequencing used CD8+ T cells from cultured PBMCs, obtained from culture after CMV antigen stimulation. These receptors came from a human donor in good health (CMV status not recorded). Some clones in this sample may be carry-over from other donors' samples.

This clonotype was observed many times. The V and J genes are TRBV7-8 and TRBJ2-5, with 7 bases that match TRBD1. After removal of 4 bases from V and 4 bases from J, the junction contained 9 bases not matched to a gene. This CDR3 comprises 15 residues. Germline V lookup: CDR1 SGHVS, CDR2 FQNEAQ. In DNA form, the CDR3 reads TGTGCCAGCAGCTCCTTAGGGGGCATATCAGAGACCCAGTACTTC. Amino acids: CASSSLGGISETQYF.

This clonotype was observed at least ten times. The chain employs TRBV7-2 and TRBJ1-2; 7 bases are shared with TRBD1. V was pared by 1 base and J by 4 bases, with 6 bases of the junction left unmatched. CDR1 is SGHTA, CDR2 FQGNSA, per germline. This CDR3 comprises 15 residues. CDR3 DNA sequence: TGTGCCAGCAGCTTAGGGGGACAGTCTATCTATGGCTACACCTTC. Translated, it gives CASSLGGQSIYGYTF. The full variable domain, completed using reference TRBV7-2 and TRBJ1-2, is GAGVSQSPSNKVTEKGKDVELRCDPISGHTALYWYRQSLGQGLEFLIYFQGNSAPDKSGLPSDRFSAERTGGSVSTLTIQRTQQEDSAVYLCASSLGGQSIYGYTFGSGTRLTVV.

This clonotype was observed at least ten times. V is TRBV7-8 and J is TRBJ1-1, with a tentative D call TRBD1 (5 bases). The V gene's germline CDR1 is SGHVS and CDR2 FQNEAQ. The CDR3 is made up of 14 amino acids. The V gene lost 1 base and the J gene lost 2 bases, with 8 bases spanning the gap. CDR3 nucleotide sequence: TGTGCCAGCAGCTTAGAGAGGGGTAACACTGAAGCTTTCTTT. Amino acids: CASSLERGNTEAFF.

The chain couples TRBV4-2 to TRBJ1-2; possibly TRBD1 for D (5 bases). CDR1 is LGHNA, CDR2 YNFKEQ, per germline. This CDR3 has 17 residues. Trimming removed 0 bases from V and 8 bases from J, with 22 bases in between. This CDR3 reads CASSQDATTGSRGGYTF. The CDR3 nucleotides are TGTGCCAGCAGCCAAGATGCGACGACGGGGTCTAGGGGAGGCTACACCTTC.

The rearrangement links TRBV4-1 to TRBJ1-3; D not certain. The CDR3 length is 16 residues. Germline CDR1 is MGHRA and CDR2 is YSYEKL. V dropped 2 bases and J dropped 0 bases, with 11 bases sitting between them. In DNA, the CDR3 is TGCGCCAGCAGCCAACACCGGACTTTCTCTGGAAACACCATATATTTT. This encodes CASSQHRTFSGNTIYF.

Points on this clonotype: This could be a read error, since a much larger clone is one nucleotide away. The chain is built from TRBV7-8 and TRBJ2-1; D is unresolved. This CDR3 is 17 amino acids long. The germline V gene has CDR1 SGHVS and CDR2 FQNEAQ. The CDR3 coding sequence is TGTGCCAGCAGCTTAGGTGGGGTTCTCAGTTCCTACAGTGAGCAGTTCTTC. Amino acid sequence: CASSLGGVLSSYSEQFF.

J is TRBJ2-1 and V is TRBV4-1; 10 bases align to TRBD2. With 5 bases clipped from V and 6 bases from J, the junction kept 7 bases outside the gene matches. Looked up from germline, CDR1 is MGHRA and CDR2 is YSYEKL. The CDR3 extends over 15 amino acids. The CDR3 protein is CASSNSGGPGNEQFF. For the CDR3, the DNA is TGCGCCAGCAGCAATAGCGGGGGGCCCGGCAATGAGCAGTTCTTC.

This clonotype was picked up a small number of times. J is TRBJ1-1 and V is TRBV12-3 or TRBV12-4; D is ambiguous. The CDR3 has 15 residues. The ends were cut back, 1 base at V and 1 base at J, with 10 bases in the middle. The CDR3: CASSLGLSGNTEAFF. CDR3 coding DNA: TGTGCCAGCAGTTTAGGGCTTAGTGGGAACACTGAAGCTTTCTTT.

This clonotype occurred a few times. The rearrangement uses TRBV20-1 and TRBJ2-7, with D perhaps TRBD1 (6 bases). The CDR3 loop spans 16 amino acids. V lost 0 bases, J lost 0 bases, and 15 bases lay in between. CDR1 is DFQATT and CDR2 is SNEGSKA in the germline V gene (reference sequence). This chain's CDR3 is CSARDLQGHNSYEQYF. The CDR3 bases are TGCAGTGCTAGAGACTTACAGGGACACAACTCCTACGAGCAGTACTTC.

This clonotype was counted between two and nine times. The gene calls are TRBV15 and TRBJ2-3; no clear D gene. Germline CDR1 reads LNHNV; CDR2 reads YYDKDF (reference sequence). The V end lost 0 bases, the J end lost 2 bases, and 6 bases lay between the germline ends. The CDR3 consists of 14 residues. CDR3 nucleotide sequence: TGTGCCACCAGCAGAGACGGACCCACAGATACGCAGTATTTT. It yields the protein CATSRDGPTDTQYF.

The chain carries TRBV20-1 and TRBJ1-1; D unclear. The CDR3 covers 13 residues. The germline gives CDR1 DFQATT, CDR2 SNEGSKA (reference sequence). Between the trimmed V and J ends, which lost 6 bases and 10 bases, there was a span of 21 bases. The chain's CDR3 is CSAPAVSAVGAFF. The CDR3 DNA is TGCAGTGCCCCCGCGGTTTCGGCGGTCGGAGCTTTCTTT.

This clonotype was recorded a few times. The chain recombines TRBV7-8 with TRBJ1-2, with TRBD1 matching over 7 bases. The V gene end was trimmed by 5 bases and the J gene end by 5 bases; junction bases not matched to a gene: 5. This CDR3 contains 13 residues. CDR1 and CDR2 (germline): SGHVS, FQNEAQ. The CDR3 loop is CASSVSRGYGYTF. The CDR3 nucleotides are TGTGCCAGCAGCGTATCCAGGGGGTATGGCTACACCTTC.

V and J are TRBV5-8 and TRBJ1-5, with 10 bases matching TRBD1. The CDR3 consists of 15 residues. The V gene end was trimmed by 4 bases and the J gene end by 6 bases; junction bases not matched to a gene: 7. The germline V gene encodes CDR1 SGHTS and CDR2 YDEGEE. This chain's CDR3 is CASSPGTGVSQPQHF. CDR3 nucleotide sequence: TGTGCCAGCAGCCCCGGGACAGGGGTGTCTCAGCCCCAGCATTTT.

The chain employs TRBV6-1 and TRBJ1-1; 7 bases line up with TRBD1. The V gene's germline CDR1 is MNHNS and CDR2 SASEGT. The CDR3 length is 12 residues. V shed 10 bases, J shed 5 bases, and the junction held 7 bases outside the gene matches. The CDR3: CATNNRGTEAFF. The CDR3 DNA reads as TGTGCCACCAATAACAGGGGAACTGAAGCTTTCTTT.

The J gene is TRBJ2-5, the V gene TRBV12-5, with unresolved D. Trimming left V 8 bases short and J 0 bases short, with 10 bases between. The CDR3 loop spans 13 amino acids. The V gene's germline CDR1 is LGHNT and CDR2 FRNRAP. CDR3 residues: CASSFANQETQYF. CDR3 nucleotides: TGTGCTAGTTCTTTTGCGAACCAAGAGACCCAGTACTTC.

This sequence joins TRBV5-1 and TRBJ2-1; D is undetermined. Per the germline V gene, CDR1 is SGHRS and CDR2 is YFSETQ. This CDR3 spans 15 amino acids. V lost 4 bases and J lost 5, with 16 bases in between. CDR3 DNA sequence: TGCGCCAGCAGCATCGGTTTTGGAGCTGACAATGAGCAGTTCTTC. Its protein product is CASSIGFGADNEQFF.

This sequence joins TRBV6-6 and TRBJ2-1; maybe TRBD2 (6 bases). There are 15 residues in the CDR3. The germline CDR1 and CDR2 sequences are MNHNY and SVGAGI (reference sequence). The ends were cut back, 2 bases at V and 5 bases at J, with 13 bases in the middle. The CDR3 region is CASSYKEGPNNEQFF. The CDR3 bases are TGTGCCAGCAGTTACAAGGAGGGCCCTAACAATGAGCAGTTCTTC.

This clonotype was seen once. The gene calls are TRBV6-5 and TRBJ2-1; the D gene is possibly TRBD2 (6 bases). Trimming pared 2 bases from V and 7 bases from J, leaving 9 bases between. CDR3 size: 13 residues. Germline V CDR1 and CDR2: MNHEY, SVGAGI. This CDR3 is CASSYGGANEQFF. The CDR3 region has the DNA TGTGCCAGCAGTTACGGCGGGGCTAATGAGCAGTTCTTC.

V usage is TRBV7-2 and J usage is TRBJ2-7; D call uncertain. In germline, CDR1 is SGHTA, CDR2 FQGNSA. V shed 2 bases and J shed 3 bases, with 14 bases lying between them. The CDR3 spans 15 residues. The CDR3 nucleotides read TGTGCCAGCAGCTTAATTGGGAATACCCTCTACGAGCAGTACTTC. Protein sequence: CASSLIGNTLYEQYF.

This clonotype appeared a few times. The rearrangement links TRBV28 to TRBJ2-2; tentative D call: TRBD1 (6 bases). CDR1 MDHEN and CDR2 SYDVKM come from the germline V gene. V was pared by 5 bases and J by 1 base, with 11 bases between. The CDR3 spans 15 residues. The CDR3, as DNA: TGTGCCAGCAGTCCCGTGGGACAGAACACCGGGGAGCTGTTTTTT. It yields the protein CASSPVGQNTGELFF.

The chain is built from TRBV6-6 and TRBJ2-3, with 14 positions matching TRBD2. V was clipped by 2 bases and J by 4 bases; unmatched bases: 8. The CDR3 sequence is 18 residues long. Germline-derived CDR1 and CDR2 are MNHNY and SVGAGI (reference sequence). CDR3 sequence (DNA): TGTGCCAGCAGTTACCCGGACCGGACTAGCGGGGGGCCAGATACGCAGTATTTT. Its translation: CASSYPDRTSGGPDTQYF.

The CDR3 coding sequence is TGCGCCAGCAGCCAGGCCCTAGACTACGAGCAGTACTTC. Translated, it gives CASSQALDYEQYF. V gene TRBV4-1 combines with J gene TRBJ2-7; D is undetermined. Germline assignment: CDR1 MGHRA and CDR2 YSYEKL. V was pared by 3 bases and J by 3 bases, with 9 bases between. CDR3 size: 13 residues.

This clonotype was detected only a few times. The chain uses TRBV19 and TRBJ2-5, with a weak D call TRBD1 (6 bases). Trimming cost V 1 base and J 2 bases, with 11 bases left between them. The CDR3 has 15 amino acids. Germline-derived CDR1 and CDR2 are LNHDA and SQIVND (reference sequence). In nucleotides, the CDR3 is TGTGCCAGTAGTATAGGCGACAGGATACAAGAGACCCAGTACTTC. As protein: CASSIGDRIQETQYF.

The CDR3 loop reads CASSLAGDLYGYTF. In DNA form, the CDR3 reads TGTGCCAGCAGCTTAGCGGGGGATCTCTATGGCTACACCTTC. J is TRBJ1-2 and V is TRBV7-2, with D perhaps matching TRBD1 (5 bases). Trimming stripped 0 bases from V and 4 bases from J, with 9 bases between. Germline V CDR1 and CDR2: SGHTA, FQGNSA. The CDR3 totals 14 residues.

The chain has TRBV5-4 and TRBJ1-3, with 8 positions matching TRBD1. Trimming at V came to 2 bases and at J to 2 bases, leaving 0 bases not matched to a gene. This CDR3 has 14 amino acids. Looked up from germline, CDR1 is SGHNT and CDR2 is YYREEE (reference sequence). The CDR3 nucleotides are TGTGCCAGCAGCTTACAGGGGGCTGGAAACACCATATATTTT. Translated: CASSLQGAGNTIYF.

The rearrangement uses TRBV11-3 and TRBJ2-3, with D possibly matching TRBD2 (6 bases). The CDR3 contains 14 residues. Between the trimmed V and J ends, which lost 5 bases and 1 base, there was a span of 10 bases. Germline V gene sequence: CDR1 SGHNT, CDR2 YENEEA. CDR3 loop: CASSLRDGTDTQYF. The DNA of the CDR3 is TGTGCCAGCAGCCTGCGGGACGGCACAGATACGCAGTATTTT. The variable domain in full, completed from reference TRBV11-3 and TRBJ2-3, reads EAGVVQSPRYKIIEKKQPVAFWCNPISGHNTLYWYLQNLGQGPELLIRYENEEAVDDSQLPKDRFSAERLKGVDSTLKIQPAELGDSAVYLCASSLRDGTDTQYFGPGTRLTVL.

The chain combines TRBV27 with TRBJ1-5; 12 nucleotides agree with TRBD1. The J segment lost 6 bases and the V segment lost 6 bases, leaving 0 bases of the junction unmatched. CDR1 is MNHEY and CDR2 is SMNVEV in the germline V gene (reference sequence). The CDR3 totals 13 residues. CDR3 protein: CASRGQGAQPQHF. The DNA for the CDR3 is TGTGCCAGCAGGGGACAGGGGGCTCAGCCCCAGCATTTT.

The rearrangement links TRBV7-4 to TRBJ1-4; D is perhaps TRBD1 (5 bases). CDR1 is SGHVT and CDR2 is SQSDAQ in the germline V gene. V was shortened by 1 base and J by 4 bases, with 13 bases between the two germline ends. CDR3 length equals 16 residues. The CDR3 spells CASSLGPGTLNEKLFF. The DNA for the CDR3 is TGTGCCAGCAGCTTAGGCCCGGGGACCCTTAATGAAAAACTGTTTTTT.